This TCR beta chain emerged from a study of T cells in Graves' hyperthyroidism and ophthalmopathy (dated by TCRdb to the late 2010s). About the investigation overall: Peripheral blood samples were taken at the time of initial diagnosis, prior to any treatment. TCR V-J signatures able to tell the groups apart were searched for in a discovery cohort of 100 or so patients, of whom over 40 had Graves' ophthalmopathy and around 57 had stable Graves' hyperthyroidism. Prospective prediction of ophthalmopathy was tested in an independent validation cohort of about 19 hyperthyroidism patients and 15 to 17 patients who later progressed to ophthalmopathy. The 75 to 100 discovery patients were randomly split 7:3 into training and test sets. Thyroid tissue and blood T-cell repertoires from several Graves' hyperthyroidism patients were also compared in the study. Following sampling, methimazole starting at 30 mg daily was given to hyperthyroidism patients, and high-dose intravenous methylprednisolone was given to ophthalmopathy patients. The paper reports TCR Vbeta CDR3 sequencing of roughly 140 peripheral blood samples: 43 ophthalmopathy, roughly 80 hyperthyroidism and approximately 17 progressor patients.

TCR beta CDR3 regions were amplified from RNA transcripts. For the first round of RT-PCR on the TCR CDR3, the HTBI primer set was used together with the Qiagen OneStep RT-PCR kit. Libraries were constructed in a second round of multiplex PCR, after which size selection and purification were performed. The libraries were sequenced on an Illumina HiSeq2000 using paired-end 100 bp reads. The paper's data handling went like this. SOAPnuke was used to process the raw data, removing reads that contained adapters or uncalled bases, had a mean Phred below 15, or lacked an exact match to the constant primer or identifier. COPE v1.2.5 was used to merge high-quality paired reads, and clonotypes were defined as unique nucleotide sequences. Clonotypes were aligned to IMGT TRBV, TRBD and TRBJ reference segments using MiTCR v1.1. The analysis included only V-J combinations with a frequency above 0.0001, which together covered around 99% of the repertoires. The TCS score was defined as the ratio of F50 (clonal expansion) to E x V (chaos), calculated using BLOSUM62-based TCRdist between CDR3 peptides within each V-J. Welch's t-statistics and random forest reduced around 520 V-J features to about 12, which were used in a naive Bayes classifier (R e1071). TCRdb itself trimmed the public reads at Q25 with fastp, ran MiXCR and retained productive beta chains. CDR3 protein duplicates are merged, each entry listing the most common genes and DNA. TCRdb's processing, not the authors', yielded these V and J calls. The sample table contains about 770,000 distinct CDR3 sequences; only one count was recorded for roughly a sixth of them. The ten largest make up approximately 15% of the sample.

The CDR1 and CDR2 encoded by the germline V gene are SGHVS and FQNEAQ. V is pared back by 4 bases and J by 4 bases, with 12 bases lying between the germline termini. Including the terminal cysteine and phenylalanine, the CDR3 comprises 14 residues. The read is trimmed to its CDR3 DNA, 42 bases read in frame from base 1. Findings and caveats that apply to the study as a whole: Blood samples also contained most of the expanded thyroid clonotypes (frequency above 0.001), which suggests that blood repertoires may reflect thyroid immune responses. Sample size was not statistically predetermined, and investigators were not blinded to group allocation. In validation, progression to ophthalmopathy was predicted by the model with more than 65% sensitivity and just over 72% specificity, a median of roughly six months before onset. A model built on a 13 V-J signature distinguished ophthalmopathy from stable hyperthyroidism, reaching roughly 88% sensitivity and about 81% specificity in cross-validation and 80%/75% in testing.

Hyperthyroidism patients were newly diagnosed, with disease duration under 2 months, and aged 18 to 65 years. Patients with uncontrolled infections, other autoimmune diseases, pregnancy or lactation were excluded. Clinical symptoms, serum thyroxine and TRAb, thyroid ultrasound, and orbital computed tomography formed the basis for the diagnoses. For progressor patients, blood was drawn at the first diagnosis of hyperthyroidism, before any ophthalmopathy symptoms had appeared. Ficoll-Paque density gradient centrifugation was used to isolate PBMCs from 8.5 to 10 ml of fresh peripheral blood. Patients classed as progressors first received a Graves' hyperthyroidism diagnosis and then went on to develop ophthalmopathy during follow-up. Total RNA was extracted with Trizol reagent, and quality was checked on an Agilent 2100 Bioanalyzer. This clonotype has a count of ten or more. Its antigen has not been determined. No base-level quality is on record; no much larger clone is a single base apart.

This receptor chain uses TRBV7-8 and TRBJ2-3, with a weak D call of TRBD1 (6 bases match). The sequence derives from a woman aged 45-65 years with Graves' hyperthyroidism that later progressed to Graves' ophthalmopathy. The sequencing sample was made of blood. At the DNA level, the sequence is TGTGCCAGCAGCTCAGGGGTCTTTCCAGATACGCAGTATTTT. This translates into CASSSGVFPDTQYF.